This TCR beta chain was captured in a study of T cell repertoires in cytomegalovirus infection. Study information: From public TCR beta signatures came an indication of both CMV infection and matching HLA type. Study findings and constraints: Summed frequency of public TCR beta families distinguished CMV carriers with the relevant HLA.

TCRdb reprocessed the reads with MiXCR, giving one entry per CDR3 protein. The sample lists about 740,000 distinct CDR3 sequences, around 32% occurring once. On this clonotype itself: The antigen remains undetermined.

The sequence was collected from a human donor in good health (CMV status not recorded). Some clones in this sample may be carry-over from other donors' samples. The specimen comprised cultured PBMCs, sampled from culture after CMV antigen stimulation.

The CDR3 loop reads CASSLGTSGDYEQYF. The CDR3 DNA is TGTGCCAGCAGCTTGGGGACTAGCGGGGACTACGAGCAGTACTTC. V and J are TRBV7-8 and TRBJ2-7, with 13 bases matching TRBD2. Trimming took 3 bases from V and 3 from J; bases not matched to a gene: 2. The germline CDR1 and CDR2 sequences are SGHVS and FQNEAQ. The length of the CDR3 is 15 residues.